Shown below are 10 T cell receptor beta chains from a single sample sequenced in a study of blood T cell repertoires in COVID-19 (dated by TCRdb to between 2020 and 2021). The library relied on the immunoSEQ multiplex PCR assay. Held by TCRdb, this immuneACCESS table contains in-frame sequences only and omits some clones. Under half of the omission traces to an unresolved V gene where checked; the cause of the rest is unknown. The sample includes around 300,000 clones, with almost 85% observed a single time. The ten largest account for roughly 7% of the sample. The sequencing input was peripheral blood. Receptors originate from a human donor in a cohort sampled during active COVID-19.

The chain employs TRBV5-1 and TRBJ2-7, with D possibly being TRBD1 (6 bases). The V gene lost 5 bases and the J gene lost 4 bases, with 16 bases spanning the gap. The germline CDR1 and CDR2 sequences are SGHRS and YFSETQ. The CDR3 extends over 14 amino acids. The CDR3 reads CASSRTANAYEQYF. The CDR3 nucleotides read TGCGCCAGCAGTAGGACAGCGAATGCTTACGAGCAGTACTTC.

V gene TRBV4-2 combines with J gene TRBJ2-7, with TRBD1 identical over 7 bases. This CDR3 is 14 amino acids long. Germline V lookup: CDR1 LGHNA, CDR2 YNFKEQ. Trimming at V came to 4 bases and at J to 3 bases, leaving 6 bases not matched to a gene. CDR3 in DNA: TGTGCCAGCAGCCCCCAAGGGACAGTCTACGAGCAGTACTTC. It encodes CASSPQGTVYEQYF.

The rearrangement uses TRBV5-1 and TRBJ2-1; tentative D call: TRBD1 (6 bases). Trimming took off 4 bases at V and 5 bases at J, with 7 bases between the two ends. Germline values: CDR1 SGHRS, CDR2 YFSETQ. The CDR3 has 12 residues. CDR3 sequence: CASSRTDNEQFF. CDR3 nucleotides: TGCGCCAGCAGCAGGACAGACAATGAGCAGTTCTTC.

Here the CDR3 DNA reads TGTGCCAGCAGTCCTACCTGGGGGGAGCTGTTTTTT. Translation gives CASSPTWGELFF. The V gene is TRBV6-5, the J gene TRBJ2-2; D is unclear. This CDR3 is built from 12 residues. The germline CDR1 and CDR2 sequences are MNHEY and SVGAGI. Trimming took 5 bases from V and 8 from J, leaving 9 bases between them.

This clone was counted at least ten times. The V gene is TRBV30, the J gene TRBJ2-7, with D perhaps TRBD2 (6 bases). Germline-derived CDR1 and CDR2 are GTSNPN and SVGIG (reference sequence). Trimming left V 5 bases short and J 3 bases short, with 14 bases between. This CDR3 has 13 residues. The CDR3 DNA sequence: TGTGCCTGGGGACCGGGAGATGGCTACGAGCAGTACTTC. Amino acids: CAWGPGDGYEQYF.

The chain recombines TRBV29-1 with TRBJ2-2, with a weak D call TRBD2 (5 bases). CDR1 is SQVTM and CDR2 is ANQGSEA in the germline V gene. CDR3 length: 14 amino acids. V was shortened by 4 bases and J by 3 bases, with 12 bases between the two germline ends. In nucleotides, the CDR3 is TGCAGCGTTGCCCCGGGAACGGACACCGGGGAGCTGTTTTTT. Translation: CSVAPGTDTGELFF.

The rearrangement joins TRBV9 to TRBJ2-5; D perhaps matches TRBD1 (5 bases). This CDR3 is 15 amino acids long. Germline-derived CDR1 and CDR2 are SGDLS and YYNGEE. V was clipped by 4 bases and J by 1 base, with 14 bases between them. In nucleotides, the CDR3 is TGTGCCAGCAGCCAAAGACTTAGGGGCCAAGAGACCCAGTACTTC. As protein: CASSQRLRGQETQYF.

V gene TRBV10-3 combines with J gene TRBJ1-2; 7 bases match TRBD1. Germline CDR1 reads ENHRY; CDR2 reads SYGVKD. This CDR3 comprises 14 residues. V was pared by 2 bases and J by 6 bases, with 6 bases of the junction left unmatched. For the CDR3, the DNA is TGTGCCATCAGTGAGGTCCTCGACAGGGATGGCTACACCTTC. Translated: CAISEVLDRDGYTF.

This clone was detected once. The chain couples TRBV28 to TRBJ2-6; 7 positions match TRBD1. V was clipped by 2 bases and J by 0 bases; unmatched bases: 7. Germline values: CDR1 MDHEN, CDR2 SYDVKM. The CDR3 consists of 18 residues. For the CDR3, the DNA is TGTGCCAGCAGTTTAAGCGACAGGGCTCTCTCTGGGGCCAACGTCCTGACTTTC. Its translation: CASSLSDRALSGANVLTF.

This chain uses TRBV6-6 with TRBJ1-6; D perhaps matches TRBD1 (5 bases). V was shortened by 8 bases and J by 7 bases, with 12 bases between the two germline ends. The CDR3 is 13 residues long. Looked up from germline, CDR1 is MNHNY and CDR2 is SVGAGI (reference sequence). The CDR3 is CASSRGDNSPLHF. The CDR3 DNA reads TGTGCCAGCTCGCGGGGGGACAATTCACCCCTCCACTTT.